These 15 T cell receptor beta chains came from one sample sequenced in a study of shared clonotypes between healthy human individuals. Terminally differentiated effector memory CD45RA+ cells were excluded by CCR7 positive selection of CD45RO-negative cells. This table comes from immunoSEQ multiplex PCR, and its TCRdb copy is limited to in-frame clones, with some not included. Of around 2,000,000 clones listed, about 95% are singletons. The sequencing sample was made of naive CD8+ T cells sorted from blood. The receptors derive from a man aged 18 to 29 in good health.

The genes are TRBV7-2 and TRBJ2-4, with 8 bases aligning to TRBD2. V lost 3 bases to trimming and J lost 0 bases; unmatched junction nucleotides: 7. This CDR3 has 17 amino acids. Germline values: CDR1 SGHTA, CDR2 FQGNSA. Here the CDR3 DNA reads TGTGCCAGCAGCTTTGGTCTAGCGGGTCTAGCCAAAAACATTCAGTACTTC. This sequence encodes CASSFGLAGLAKNIQYF.

The chain employs TRBV6-5 and TRBJ2-4; D is ambiguous. This CDR3 comprises 14 residues. Trimming took 6 bases from V and 0 from J, leaving 9 bases between them. The germline CDR1 and CDR2 sequences are MNHEY and SVGAGI. CDR3 DNA sequence: TGTGCCAGCAGCCCGAGTTTAGCCAAAAACATTCAGTACTTC. It specifies CASSPSLAKNIQYF.

The chain carries TRBV30 and TRBJ2-3; 10 bases match TRBD2. V was pared by 6 bases and J by 2 bases, with 5 bases of the junction left unmatched. Germline lookup yields CDR1 GTSNPN and CDR2 SVGIG (reference sequence). The CDR3 contains 14 residues. CDR3 region: CACGLAGVTDTQYF. CDR3 DNA sequence: TGTGCCTGCGGGCTAGCGGGGGTCACAGATACGCAGTATTTT. The full variable domain, in which reference TRBV30 and TRBJ2-3 provide the parts outside the CDR3, is SQTIHQWPATLVQPVGSPLSLECTVEGTSNPNLYWYRQAAGRGLQLLFYSVGIGQISSEVPQNLSASRPQDRQFILSSKKLLLSDSGFYLCACGLAGVTDTQYFGPGTRLTVL.

The chain has TRBV4-2 and TRBJ1-5; D is perhaps TRBD1 (5 bases). V was shortened by 0 bases and J by 0 bases, with 9 bases between the two germline ends. CDR1 and CDR2 from the germline V gene are LGHNA and YNFKEQ. This CDR3 has 16 amino acids. The CDR3 reads CASSQEWGNSNQPQHF. The CDR3, as DNA: TGTGCCAGCAGCCAAGAGTGGGGGAATAGCAATCAGCCCCAGCATTTT.

This clone was counted once. The chain uses TRBV29-1 and TRBJ1-2; no firm D call. With 2 bases removed from V and 4 bases from J, the gap between germline ends came to 11 bases. The CDR3 loop spans 13 amino acids. Germline CDR1 SQVTM, CDR2 ANQGSEA. Written as DNA, the CDR3 is TGCAGCGTTGAACATCCGGACCTCTATGGCTACACCTTC. Translated: CSVEHPDLYGYTF.

In nucleotides, the CDR3 is TGTGCCAGCAGCTTAGAGTATCCCGAGGACGAGCAGTACTTC. This codes for CASSLEYPEDEQYF. The chain uses TRBV11-1 and TRBJ2-7; the D is unclear. Germline loops: CDR1 SGHAT, CDR2 FQDESV (reference sequence). V was pared by 1 base and J by 5 bases, with 12 bases between. This CDR3 is 14 amino acids long.

The sample holds one count of this clone. The chain joins TRBV30 to TRBJ2-4; the D gene is possibly TRBD2 (6 bases). The CDR3 is 10 amino acids. CDR1 and CDR2 from the germline V gene are GTSNPN and SVGIG (reference sequence). Trimming shortened V by 5 bases and J by 9 bases, and 8 bases separated the two germline ends. The CDR3 DNA reads TGTGCCTGGGGCGGGACCATTCAGTACTTC. As protein: CAWGGTIQYF.

In its sample, this clone was seen a few times. The V and J genes are TRBV19 and TRBJ1-2; D ambiguous. Trimming took 4 bases from V and 1 from J, leaving 10 bases between them. This CDR3 spans 14 amino acids. Germline CDR1 and CDR2: LNHDA and SQIVND (reference sequence). The CDR3: CASSRGTSNYGYTF. As DNA, the CDR3 is TGTGCCAGTAGTAGGGGAACCAGTAACTATGGCTACACCTTC.

The rearrangement joins TRBV5-4 to TRBJ2-5, with TRBD1 matching 10 bases. Germline V gene data show CDR1 as SGHNT and CDR2 as YYREEE (reference sequence). CDR3 size: 13 residues. V shed 4 bases, J shed 3 bases, and the junction held 0 bases outside the gene matches. DNA for the CDR3: TGTGCCAGCAGCGGGACAGGGGAAGAGACCCAGTACTTC. This gives the protein CASSGTGEETQYF.

This clone occurred once. The chain joins TRBV5-4 to TRBJ1-1; D call uncertain. The length of the CDR3 is 15 residues. The ends were cut back, 4 bases at V and 2 bases at J, with 15 bases in the middle. CDR1 is SGHNT, CDR2 YYREEE, per germline (reference sequence). The CDR3 spells CASSPTSPSNTEAFF. CDR3 bases: TGTGCCAGCAGCCCGACATCGCCCTCAAACACTGAAGCTTTCTTT.

CDR3 in amino acids: CASSPLTGVNSPLHF. The CDR3 DNA reads as TGTGCCAGCAGTCCTCTTACAGGGGTAAATTCACCCCTCCACTTT. The chain joins TRBV6-5 to TRBJ1-6, with 7 nucleotides matching TRBD1. Germline V gene data show CDR1 as MNHEY and CDR2 as SVGAGI. The V and J ends lost 5 bases and 7 bases, in that order; junction bases with no gene match: 8. This CDR3 spans 15 amino acids.

V gene TRBV4-3 combines with J gene TRBJ2-1, with unresolved D. This CDR3 spans 13 amino acids. Germline V CDR1 and CDR2: LGHNA, YSLEER. Trimming pared 1 base from V and 3 bases from J, leaving 4 bases between. The CDR3 DNA sequence: TGCGCCAGCAGCCAAGGGGTCTACAATGAGCAGTTCTTC. Encoded protein: CASSQGVYNEQFF.

On this clone itself: This specimen includes other DNA sequences encoding the same CDR3. This chain links TRBV9 with TRBJ2-7, with 10 bases aligning to TRBD1. The trim removed 0 bases at V and 2 bases at J, leaving 2 bases unmatched. CDR1 and CDR2 from the germline V gene are SGDLS and YYNGEE. The CDR3 spans 15 residues. CDR3 region: CASSVEGTGAYEQYF. The CDR3 region has the DNA TGTGCCAGCAGCGTAGAGGGGACAGGGGCCTACGAGCAGTACTTC.

V usage is TRBV30 and J usage is TRBJ2-5; D gene unclear. CDR1 is GTSNPN, CDR2 SVGIG, per germline (reference sequence). V lost 4 bases to trimming and J lost 3 bases, with 9 bases between them. The CDR3 sequence is 12 residues long. CDR3 bases: TGTGCCTGGAAGGGCAAGAAAGAGACCCAGTACTTC. Encoded protein: CAWKGKKETQYF.

In the case of this clone: A clone one base away is much larger, so this may be a read error. The gene calls are TRBV30 and TRBJ1-1; D remains ambiguous. V lost 1 base, J lost 4 bases, and 10 bases lay in between. The CDR3 totals 13 residues. CDR1 GTSNPN and CDR2 SVGIG come from the germline V gene (reference sequence). The CDR3 here is CAWSADLGTEAFF. DNA for the CDR3: TGTGCCTGGAGTGCCGATTTGGGCACTGAAGCTTTCTTT.